Listed below are T cell receptor beta chains from one sample, sequenced in a study of T-cell memory formation after mild COVID-19. In TCRdb, the 5' RACE reads were re-called with MiXCR into one record per CDR3 protein. The table lists around 250,000 distinct CDR3 sequences, roughly a tenth of them singletons. The sample consisted of PBMCs or a T cell subset sorted from them (not recorded which). These receptors were taken from a man younger than 35 who had mild COVID-19 (a few samples of this study predate the infection). Cell type and time point are not known. Each CDR3 is given with its conserved first and last residue. A D gene is named only where the DNA matches it firmly. Clone size is shown for a subset of rows, as once, few, many or a class of expanded clone.

j_gene	d_gene	abundance	v_gene	CDR3aa	CDR3nt
TRBJ2-1	TRBD2	.	TRBV10-3	CAISVTSGGLSYNEQFF	TGTGCCATCAGTGTGACTAGCGGGGGCCTCTCCTACAATGAGCAGTTCTTC
TRBJ1-1	TRBD1	many	TRBV7-3	CASSLQGGDTEAFF	TGTGCCAGCAGCTTACAGGGGGGAGACACTGAAGCTTTCTTT
TRBJ2-5	.	.	TRBV7-3	CASSYGWAETQYF	TGTGCCAGCAGCTACGGATGGGCTGAGACCCAGTACTTC
TRBJ1-2	TRBD1	few	TRBV5-1	CASSLEGTGDGYTF	TGCGCCAGCAGCTTGGAAGGGACAGGGGATGGCTACACCTTC
TRBJ1-1	.	.	TRBV3-1	CASTHSPNTEAFF	TGTGCCAGCACCCACAGCCCGAACACTGAAGCTTTCTTT
TRBJ1-6	.	many	TRBV7-2	CASSSVGWDNSPLHF	TGTGCCAGCAGCAGCGTTGGGTGGGACAATTCACCCCTCCACTTT
TRBJ1-1	TRBD1	few	TRBV6-2/TRBV6-3	CASSPWDSLNTEAFF	TGTGCCAGCAGCCCCTGGGACAGTTTGAACACTGAAGCTTTCTTT
TRBJ1-1	.	.	TRBV5-4	CASSPGGFGMDTEAFF	TGTGCCAGCAGCCCGGGGGGGTTCGGAATGGACACTGAAGCTTTCTTT
TRBJ2-3	TRBD2	.	TRBV4-3	CASSQARLAGDTQYF	TGCGCCAGCAGCCAAGCGCGACTAGCGGGAGATACGCAGTATTTT
TRBJ2-2	.	few	TRBV12-3/TRBV12-4	CASSKLGAANTGELFF	TGTGCCAGCAGTAAATTGGGGGCAGCGAACACCGGGGAGCTGTTTTTT
TRBJ2-7	.	few	TRBV11-1	CASSFKRSSYEQYF	TGTGCCAGCAGCTTTAAGCGGAGCTCCTACGAGCAGTACTTC
TRBJ2-2	.	.	TRBV7-9	CASSSTVQGWTGELFF	TGTGCCAGCAGCTCGACTGTACAGGGATGGACCGGGGAGCTGTTTTTT
TRBJ2-1	TRBD2	.	TRBV7-3	CASSLTGTTKWEQFF	TGTGCCAGCAGCTTAACAGGGACTACAAAGTGGGAGCAGTTCTTC
TRBJ2-5	.	.	TRBV24-1	CATSDPIGTNQETQYF	TGTGCCACCAGTGATCCGATCGGGACGAATCAAGAGACCCAGTACTTC
TRBJ2-7	.	many	TRBV12-3/TRBV12-4	CASSTSDGDYEQYF	TGTGCCAGCAGCACTAGTGATGGAGATTACGAGCAGTACTTC